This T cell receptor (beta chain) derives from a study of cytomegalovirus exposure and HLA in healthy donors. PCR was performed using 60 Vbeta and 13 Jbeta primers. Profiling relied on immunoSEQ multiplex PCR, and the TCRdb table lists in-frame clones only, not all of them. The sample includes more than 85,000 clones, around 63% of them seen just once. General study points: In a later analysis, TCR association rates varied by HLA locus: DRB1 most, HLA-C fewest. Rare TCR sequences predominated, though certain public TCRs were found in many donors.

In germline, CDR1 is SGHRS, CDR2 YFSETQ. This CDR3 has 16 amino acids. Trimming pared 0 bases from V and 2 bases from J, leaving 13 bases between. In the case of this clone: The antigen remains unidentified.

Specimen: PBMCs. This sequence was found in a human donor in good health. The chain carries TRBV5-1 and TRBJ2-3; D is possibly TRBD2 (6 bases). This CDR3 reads CASSLAGRTNTDTQYF. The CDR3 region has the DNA TGCGCCAGCAGCTTGGCGGGGAGGACAAACACAGATACGCAGTATTTT. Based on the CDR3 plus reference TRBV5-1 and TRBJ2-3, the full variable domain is KAGVTQTPRYLIKTRGQQVTLSCSPISGHRSVSWYQQTPGQGLQFLFEYFSETQRNKGNFPGRFSGRQFSNSRSEMNVSTLELGDSALYLCASSLAGRTNTDTQYFGPGTRLTVL.